The next 31 T cell receptor beta chains were all read from a single sample in a study of beta chain features in type 1 diabetes. Expressed TCRB transcripts got sequenced, as all isolated RNA was reverse transcribed. Produced via immunoSEQ multiplex PCR; TCRdb's table is partial and in-frame only. The top ten clones hold about 0.087% of a sample with just over 600,000 clones, roughly 15% of them seen once. Sequencing was performed on naive CD4+ T cells from blood. The receptors here all came from a man between 18 and 35 years old in good health.

A few counts support this clone. Other DNA sequences within the sample encode an identical CDR3. The rearrangement links TRBV7-3 to TRBJ1-1; D remains unclear. The CDR3 extends over 14 amino acids. The germline V gene encodes CDR1 SGHTA and CDR2 FQGTGA. The V and J ends lost 1 base and 0 bases respectively, with 6 bases between them. In DNA, the CDR3 is TGTGCCAGCAGCTTAAACTCTATGAACACTGAAGCTTTCTTT. Its translation is CASSLNSMNTEAFF. The full variable domain, its missing parts supplied by reference TRBV7-3 and TRBJ1-1, is GAGVSQTPSNKVTEKGKYVELRCDPISGHTALYWYRQSLGQGPEFLIYFQGTGAADDSGLPNDRFFAVRPEGSVSTLKIQRTERGDSAVYLCASSLNSMNTEAFFGQGTRLTVV.

The DNA for the CDR3 is TGTGCCAGCAGTCCGATTCGCTACGAGCAGTACTTC. It specifies CASSPIRYEQYF. V usage is TRBV2 and J usage is TRBJ2-7, with D hard to call. Trimming stripped 5 bases from V and 3 bases from J, with 8 bases between. Germline V lookup: CDR1 SNHLY, CDR2 FYNNEI. The CDR3 sequence is 12 residues long.

In nucleotides, the CDR3 is TGTGCCAGCAGTAGAGGTAACATTCAGTACTTC. Residues: CASSRGNIQYF. The rearrangement joins TRBV6-5 to TRBJ2-4; D is unresolved. With 5 bases removed from V and 7 bases from J, the gap between germline ends came to 6 bases. The CDR3 contains 11 residues. CDR1 is MNHEY and CDR2 is SVGAGI in the germline V gene.

The chain couples TRBV5-6 to TRBJ2-2, with D perhaps TRBD2 (6 bases). This CDR3 comprises 14 residues. Looked up from germline, CDR1 is SGHDT and CDR2 is YYEEEE. The V gene lost 1 base and the J gene lost 6 bases, with 10 bases spanning the gap. The CDR3 DNA reads TGTGCCAGCAGCTTGTATGCGGGGTCCGGGGAGCTGTTTTTT. Translated: CASSLYAGSGELFF.

This chain joins TRBV2 and TRBJ1-1; D not resolved. V was trimmed by 7 bases and J by 0 bases, leaving 15 bases between them. Germline values: CDR1 SNHLY, CDR2 FYNNEI. The CDR3 contains 15 residues. In DNA, the CDR3 is TGTGCCAGCATGGGCCAGCTTCTAATGAACACTGAAGCTTTCTTT. It is translated as CASMGQLLMNTEAFF.

In this sample, this clone turned up a few times. The gene calls are TRBV5-1 and TRBJ1-4; no definite D call. CDR1 and CDR2 from the germline V gene are SGHRS and YFSETQ. V lost 1 base, J lost 8 bases, and 15 bases lay in between. The CDR3 totals 15 residues. CDR3 sequence: CASSLIRGSQEKLFF. CDR3 coding DNA: TGCGCCAGCAGCTTGATTCGTGGTAGCCAGGAAAAACTGTTTTTT.

The chain recombines TRBV5-1 with TRBJ2-5, with a possible D match to TRBD2 (6 bases). Germline CDR1 SGHRS, CDR2 YFSETQ. CDR3 length equals 16 residues. Between the trimmed V and J ends, which lost 4 bases and 5 bases, there was a span of 21 bases. The DNA of the CDR3 is TGCGCCAGCAGCACGGCAAGACTAGGAAACGGCGAGACCCAGTACTTC. It translates to CASSTARLGNGETQYF.

This clone was observed a few times. The gene calls are TRBV4-2 and TRBJ2-3, with TRBD2 identical over 16 bases. The CDR3 loop spans 19 amino acids. In germline, CDR1 is LGHNA, CDR2 YNFKEQ. Trimming took 4 bases from V and 4 from J; bases not matched to a gene: 11. The CDR3 nucleotides are TGTGCCAGCAGCCCCGGGACTAGCGGGGGGGCGAGGAGCGCAGATACGCAGTATTTT. This codes for CASSPGTSGGARSADTQYF.

The chain couples TRBV7-3 to TRBJ2-4; tentative D call: TRBD1 (5 bases). This CDR3 has 15 residues. From germline, CDR1 is SGHTA and CDR2 FQGTGA. The ends were cut back, 2 bases at V and 2 bases at J, with 10 bases in the middle. The CDR3 reads CASSLSAGTKNIQYF. The CDR3 DNA follows: TGTGCCAGCAGCTTATCGGCAGGGACCAAAAACATTCAGTACTTC.

The J gene is TRBJ2-3, the V gene TRBV5-1; 9 bases are shared with TRBD2. CDR3 length equals 16 residues. Germline V gene data show CDR1 as SGHRS and CDR2 as YFSETQ. The trim removed 0 bases at V and 5 bases at J, leaving 7 bases unmatched. CDR3 residues: CASSLVSGSKGDTQYF. In DNA, the CDR3 is TGCGCCAGCAGCTTGGTTAGCGGGAGTAAGGGAGATACGCAGTATTTT.

This chain uses TRBV7-9 with TRBJ2-6, with unresolved D. This CDR3 region has 14 residues. V shed 7 bases and J shed 0 bases, with 7 bases lying between them. Germline CDR1 and CDR2: SEHNR and FQNEAQ (reference sequence). For the CDR3, the DNA is TGTGCCAGCACGAACTACTCTGGGGCCAACGTCCTGACTTTC. It codes for CASTNYSGANVLTF.

This clone has just a few counts. CDR3 nucleotide sequence: TGTGCCAGCAGTGCTGTGACTAGCGGGGTCGCTAGCACAGATACGCAGTATTTT. Protein: CASSAVTSGVASTDTQYF. This chain uses TRBV6-1 with TRBJ2-3; 11 nucleotides align to TRBD2. Germline lookup yields CDR1 MNHNS and CDR2 SASEGT. The CDR3 runs 18 residues. The ends lost 4 bases at V and 0 bases at J; junction bases unmatched: 9.

This clone occurred a few times. This chain joins TRBV10-3 and TRBJ2-2, with TRBD2 as a possible D gene (5 bases). Trimming removed 4 bases at V and 7 bases at J, with 16 bases between. Germline V gene sequence: CDR1 ENHRY, CDR2 SYGVKD. The CDR3 is 15 amino acids. CDR3 nucleotide sequence: TGTGCCATCAGTGGGACCGGCGCCGGGAACGGGGAGCTGTTTTTT. It codes for CAISGTGAGNGELFF.

This clone was seen only a few times. V usage is TRBV5-6 and J usage is TRBJ1-2, with 8 bases that match TRBD1. V gave up 1 base and J gave up 3 bases; unmatched junction bases: 11. CDR1 is SGHDT, CDR2 YYEEEE, per germline. CDR3 length: 17 amino acids. The CDR3 nucleotides read TGTGCCAGCAGCTTGAGGAGGACAGGGATTTCCGACTATGGCTACACCTTC. Encoded protein: CASSLRRTGISDYGYTF.

The sample holds a few counts of this clone. This chain's CDR3 is CAWSVPGLASYEQYF. The DNA of the CDR3 is TGTGCCTGGAGTGTCCCCGGACTAGCGAGCTACGAGCAGTACTTC. The V gene is TRBV30, the J gene TRBJ2-7, with 9 nucleotides matching TRBD2. Looked up from germline, CDR1 is GTSNPN and CDR2 is SVGIG (reference sequence). V trimming: 0 bases; J trimming: 3 bases; junction bases outside the gene matches: 6. This CDR3 region has 15 residues.

In its sample, this clone was seen a few times. The rearrangement joins TRBV28 to TRBJ2-7; 12 nucleotides line up with TRBD2. Germline V gene data show CDR1 as MDHEN and CDR2 as SYDVKM. This CDR3 is 20 amino acids long. V was pared by 2 bases and J by 2 bases, with 16 bases of the junction left unmatched. The CDR3, as DNA: TGTGCCAGCAGTTTAGTAGAACAGGCTAGCGGGAGGGCCAGTACCTACGAGCAGTACTTC. As protein: CASSLVEQASGRASTYEQYF.

The V and J genes are TRBV5-1 and TRBJ2-3, with 7 bases that match TRBD2. Germline CDR1 and CDR2: SGHRS and YFSETQ. The CDR3 has 16 amino acids. The junction had 12 bases not matched to a gene; V was cut back by 3 bases and J by 5 bases. The CDR3 DNA follows: TGCGCCAGCAGCTGGCGAGCTGGGAGGGCCTTAGATACGCAGTATTTT. Its protein product is CASSWRAGRALDTQYF.

The rearrangement joins TRBV15 to TRBJ1-3, with 7 bases lining up with TRBD1. The length of the CDR3 is 15 residues. V shed 8 bases and J 4 bases; nucleotides not matched to a gene: 11. Looked up from germline, CDR1 is LNHNV and CDR2 is YYDKDF (reference sequence). The CDR3 is CATARQGVIGNTIYF. The CDR3 DNA is TGTGCCACCGCTAGACAGGGAGTGATCGGAAACACCATATATTTT.

The chain has TRBV6-4 and TRBJ2-3; maybe TRBD1 (6 bases). This CDR3 is built from 15 residues. CDR1 is MRHNA and CDR2 is SNTAGT in the germline V gene. V shed 0 bases and J shed 5 bases, with 12 bases lying between them. The CDR3 region has the DNA TGTGCCAGCAGTGACTCTTGGTGGGACAAAGATACGCAGTATTTT. Its protein is CASSDSWWDKDTQYF.

The J gene is TRBJ1-4, the V gene TRBV6-5; D remains unclear. The ends were cut back, 6 bases at V and 8 bases at J, with 16 bases in the middle. The CDR3 spans 14 residues. CDR1 is MNHEY, CDR2 SVGAGI, per germline. The CDR3 spells CASRLGTLGEKLFF. CDR3 DNA sequence: TGTGCCAGCAGGTTGGGCACCCTGGGGGAAAAACTGTTTTTT.

This clone showed up just a few times. The rearrangement links TRBV5-1 to TRBJ2-5; TRBD2 might be the D (5 bases). V was cut by 3 bases and J by 5 bases, with 11 bases left in between. The length of the CDR3 is 13 residues. Germline V CDR1 and CDR2: SGHRS, YFSETQ. CDR3 loop: CASSSRRRETQYF. The CDR3 DNA reads as TGCGCCAGCAGCTCCCGTAGGAGGGAGACCCAGTACTTC. Filled out from reference TRBV5-1 and TRBJ2-5, the complete variable domain reads KAGVTQTPRYLIKTRGQQVTLSCSPISGHRSVSWYQQTPGQGLQFLFEYFSETQRNKGNFPGRFSGRQFSNSRSEMNVSTLELGDSALYLCASSSRRRETQYFGPGTRLLVL.

This clone occurred a few times. The chain links TRBV4-1 to TRBJ2-2, with D tentatively TRBD1 (6 bases). V was clipped by 1 base and J by 5 bases, with 11 bases between them. Germline V gene data show CDR1 as MGHRA and CDR2 as YSYEKL. This CDR3 is 15 amino acids long. The CDR3 bases are TGCGCCAGCAGCCAAGTTCCAGGGGTTACCGGGGAGCTGTTTTTT. Its translation: CASSQVPGVTGELFF.

The chain joins TRBV9 to TRBJ2-3, with D perhaps given as TRBD1 or TRBD2 (5 bases each). The CDR3 length is 13 residues. CDR1 and CDR2 from the germline V gene are SGDLS and YYNGEE. Trimming left V 4 bases short and J 6 bases short, with 12 bases between. The DNA of the CDR3 is TGTGCCAGCAGCCAACGGTGGGGGGATACGCAGTATTTT. Translating it yields CASSQRWGDTQYF.

The rearrangement joins TRBV9 to TRBJ1-3; D gene ambiguous. Trimming shortened V by 0 bases and J by 5 bases, and 12 bases separated the two germline ends. This CDR3 has 15 residues. Germline V gives CDR1 SGDLS, CDR2 YYNGEE. The CDR3 here is CASSVELAGRNTIYF. CDR3 nucleotides: TGTGCCAGCAGCGTAGAATTGGCAGGCCGAAACACCATATATTTT.

This clone was seen more than once but under ten times. In DNA form, the CDR3 reads TGTGCCAGCAGCTTAGACAGTGCTCTAGCCAAAAACATTCAGTACTTC. Its protein is CASSLDSALAKNIQYF. This chain links TRBV11-2 with TRBJ2-4; D not certain. The germline V and J ends were trimmed by 0 bases and 0 bases, with 9 bases remaining between them. Germline V lookup: CDR1 SGHAT, CDR2 FQNNGV. This CDR3 region has 16 residues.

Only a few counts were recorded for this clone. The chain joins TRBV21-1 to TRBJ2-5. TRBV21-1 is noted as a pseudogene. The CDR3 has 12 amino acids. The CDR3: CASRTGSSAQYF. The CDR3 DNA sequence: TGTGCCAGCAGAACTGGGTCCTCGGCCCAGTACTTC.

The gene calls are TRBV28 and TRBJ2-3; TRBD1 matches 8 bases. The germline V gene has CDR1 MDHEN and CDR2 SYDVKM. The CDR3 loop spans 12 amino acids. Unmatched junction bases numbered 2, after V lost 3 bases and J lost 9 bases. CDR3 DNA: TGTGCCAGCAGTTTCCGACAGGGGACGCAGTATTTT. Its translation: CASSFRQGTQYF.

This clone was seen a handful of times. V gene TRBV9 combines with J gene TRBJ1-1; 8 bases are shared with TRBD1. Losses at the gene ends were 0 bases for V and 6 bases for J; bases not matched to a gene: 4. CDR3 length equals 14 residues. Germline V gives CDR1 SGDLS, CDR2 YYNGEE. The CDR3 region is CASSVAGGTAEAFF. The CDR3 DNA reads TGTGCCAGCAGCGTAGCAGGGGGCACTGCTGAAGCTTTCTTT. Looking up the rest from reference TRBV9 and TRBJ1-1 gives the full variable domain: DSGVTQTPKHLITATGQRVTLRCSPRSGDLSVYWYQQSLDQGLQFLIQYYNGEERAKGNILERFSAQQFPDLHSELNLSSLELGDSALYFCASSVAGGTAEAFFGQGTRLTVV.

This clone was seen only a few times. This chain's CDR3 is CASSLGQTTTYEQYF. In DNA, the CDR3 is TGCGCCAGCAGCTTGGGACAGACCACAACCTACGAGCAGTACTTC. V usage is TRBV5-1 and J usage is TRBJ2-7; D is perhaps TRBD1 (5 bases). Trimming cost V 0 bases and J 2 bases, with 12 bases left between them. The CDR3 is 15 amino acids. Germline CDR1 and CDR2: SGHRS and YFSETQ.

This chain uses TRBV6-5 with TRBJ2-7; 10 bases align to TRBD1. CDR1 is MNHEY, CDR2 SVGAGI, per germline. The CDR3 covers 15 residues. With 2 bases clipped from V and 3 bases from J, the junction kept 4 bases outside the gene matches. CDR3 nucleotide sequence: TGTGCCAGCAGTTACCCGGGACAGGGGATCTACGAGCAGTACTTC. As protein: CASSYPGQGIYEQYF.

This clone came up a few times. This chain joins TRBV5-1 and TRBJ2-7, with 10 bases aligning to TRBD2. The germline V gene encodes CDR1 SGHRS and CDR2 YFSETQ. Trimming cost V 0 bases and J 0 bases; bases outside gene matches: 6. CDR3 length equals 17 residues. Written as DNA, the CDR3 is TGCGCCAGCAGCTTGGTTAGAGCTAGCGGGAGCTCCTACGAGCAGTACTTC. This sequence encodes CASSLVRASGSSYEQYF.